This T cell receptor beta chain appears in the sequencing data of a study of CXCR3-negative and CXCR3-positive naive CD8 T cells. CDR1 SGDLS and CDR2 YYNGEE come from the germline V gene. The CDR3 runs to 13 residues. The study's findings and limits: With CXCR3 expression partially decreased after cryopreservation, most assays relied on fresh PBMCs. CXCR3-negative naive cells had less hydrophobic TRB CDR3s than did CXCR3-positive naive cells.

Each TRB cDNA library was prepared by 5' RACE (with UMI labels). One entry per CDR3 protein, without DNA, is what TCRdb gives after re-calling the 5' RACE reads. The sample's table shows around 81,000 distinct CDR3 sequences. Notes on this clonotype: Antigen unknown.

What was sequenced was naive CXCR3- CD8+ T cells from blood. Subset reported: CD45RO-CCR7+CD27+CD95- naive CD8+ T cells lacking CXCR3 (TNR3-). The TCR comes from a human donor in good health. Some clones in this sample may be carry-over from other donors' samples. V usage is TRBV9 and J usage is TRBJ2-1; TCRdb's D gene call, TRBD2, goes unchecked for lack of DNA. The CDR3 sequence is CASSVSGNFEQFF.